These T cell receptor beta chains were read from a single sample in a study of cytomegalovirus exposure and HLA in healthy donors. The table came from immunoSEQ multiplex PCR; TCRdb's copy has only in-frame clones and leaves some out. The sample has around 150,000 clones, 73% seen once; the top ten hold approximately 15%. The sample taken for sequencing was PBMCs. All receptors derive from a human donor in good health. Both conserved end residues are part of each CDR3. D genes are given only for firm matches. Clone sizes are given selectively: once, few, many, or a class where the clone is expanded.

d_call,clone_size,j_call,v_call,cdr3_aa,cdr3_nt
-,once,TRBJ2-3,TRBV19,CASSIVFSGYLKDTQYF,TGTGCCAGTAGTATCGTCTTTTCAGGGTATCTGAAAGATACGCAGTATTTT
-,-,TRBJ1-2,TRBV13,CASSLGSGGEGYTF,TGTGCCAGCAGCTTAGGCAGCGGGGGCGAAGGCTACACCTTC
TRBD2,-,TRBJ2-7,TRBV7-2,CASNTLAGGPGEQYF,TGTGCCAGCAACACTTTAGCGGGAGGGCCGGGAGAGCAGTACTTC
-,-,TRBJ1-2,TRBV9,CASSPGWRGYTF,TGTGCCAGCAGCCCAGGGTGGCGAGGCTACACCTTC
-,-,TRBJ2-5,TRBV2,CASSDNGRGETQYF,TGTGCCAGCAGTGATAACGGACGAGGGGAGACCCAGTACTTC
-,few,TRBJ2-3,TRBV20-1,CSAPRVDTQYF,TGCAGTGCTCCCAGGGTAGATACGCAGTATTTT
TRBD1,-,TRBJ2-7,TRBV27,CASSLQGGRTYEQYF,TGTGCCAGCAGTTTACAAGGGGGCAGGACCTACGAGCAGTACTTC
-,-,TRBJ2-1,TRBV11-2,CASSPGTPGLINEQFF,TGTGCCAGCAGCCCCGGGACACCCGGCCTGATAAATGAGCAGTTCTTC
-,-,TRBJ1-3,TRBV11-3,CASSLGADTIYF,TGTGCCAGCAGCTTAGGTGCGGACACCATATATTTT
-,-,TRBJ1-3,TRBV19,CASNSPGAGNTIYF,TGTGCCAGTAATTCCCCAGGGGCTGGAAACACCATATATTTT
-,-,TRBJ1-2,TRBV7-2,CASTPGRGRGYTF,TGTGCCAGCACCCCAGGGAGGGGAAGAGGCTACACCTTC
-,-,TRBJ2-7,TRBV5-6,CASSLGRGEQYF,TGTGCCAGCAGCTTGGGAAGGGGCGAGCAGTACTTC
-,-,TRBJ2-1,TRBV18,CASSEPPRNEQFF,TGTGCCAGCTCAGAACCGCCGCGGAATGAGCAGTTCTTC
TRBD2,-,TRBJ2-1,TRBV4-1,CASSQGLAGSGEQFF,TGCGCCAGCAGCCAAGGACTAGCGGGAAGTGGGGAGCAGTTCTTC
-,few,TRBJ2-5,TRBV18,CASSPGLTEETQYF,TGTGCCAGCTCACCAGGTTTGACAGAAGAGACCCAGTACTTC
-,-,TRBJ2-2,TRBV19,CASSLSRNTGELFF,TGTGCCAGTAGTCTATCCCGGAACACCGGGGAGCTGTTTTTT
TRBD1,-,TRBJ2-7,TRBV30,CASTKGTGIAYEQYF,TGTGCCTCCACAAAGGGGACAGGAATTGCCTACGAGCAGTACTTC
-,-,TRBJ2-1,TRBV5-6,CASSLGWRGYNEQFF,TGTGCCAGCAGCCTGGGTTGGCGGGGTTACAATGAGCAGTTCTTC
-,few,TRBJ2-3,TRBV5-4,CASSLYPGADTQYF,TGTGCCAGCAGCTTGTATCCCGGGGCAGATACGCAGTATTTT
-,-,TRBJ1-5,TRBV2,CASSEALRGLQPQHF,TGTGCCAGCAGTGAAGCGCTTAGGGGATTGCAGCCCCAGCATTTT
-,-,TRBJ2-7,TRBV18,CASSPPPGSSGEQYF,TGTGCCAGCTCACCACCCCCCGGGAGTAGTGGCGAGCAGTACTTC
TRBD2,few,TRBJ2-3,TRBV2,CASSEWLAGGPGTDTQYF,TGTGCCAGCAGTGAATGGCTAGCGGGAGGGCCGGGCACAGATACGCAGTATTTT
TRBD2,-,TRBJ2-5,TRBV10-3,CAISEGASGGETQYF,TGTGCCATCAGTGAAGGGGCTAGCGGAGGAGAGACCCAGTACTTC
TRBD1,few,TRBJ2-7,TRBV5-1,CASSLSPTGGYYEQYF,TGCGCCAGCAGCTTGTCTCCGACAGGGGGCTACTACGAGCAGTACTTC
-,few,TRBJ1-5,TRBV6-5,CASSYGVSNQPQHF,TGTGCCAGCAGTTACGGAGTAAGCAATCAGCCCCAGCATTTT
-,-,TRBJ1-1,TRBV7-8,CASSFSSPGTEAFF,TGTGCCAGCAGCTTTTCTTCCCCGGGGACTGAAGCTTTCTTT
-,-,TRBJ1-4,TRBV9,CASSPLGGKNEKLFF,TGTGCCAGCAGCCCTCTGGGCGGGAAAAATGAAAAACTGTTTTTT
-,-,TRBJ1-4,TRBV18,CASSLRQKATNEKLFF,TGTGCCAGCTCACTTCGACAGAAAGCAACTAATGAAAAACTGTTTTTT
TRBD1,-,TRBJ2-2,TRBV5-1,CASSSGTGLNTGELFF,TGCGCCAGCAGCTCCGGGACAGGGTTGAACACCGGGGAGCTGTTTTTT
-,-,TRBJ2-2,TRBV5-1,CASSLTGRQTGELFF,TGCGCCAGCAGCTTGACAGGCCGACAAACCGGGGAGCTGTTTTTT
TRBD1,-,TRBJ2-7,TRBV10-3,CAITPYGQGSYEQYF,TGTGCCATCACCCCGTATGGACAGGGCTCCTACGAGCAGTACTTC
-,-,TRBJ2-2,TRBV5-4,CASSQGSGELFF,TGTGCCAGCAGTCAGGGATCCGGGGAGCTGTTTTTT
TRBD1,-,TRBJ1-6,TRBV10-3,CASGQGVETPLHF,TGTGCCTCGGGACAGGGGGTAGAGACACCCCTCCACTTT
-,-,TRBJ2-3,TRBV7-3,CASSLMREGTDTQYF,TGTGCCAGCAGCTTAATGCGGGAAGGCACAGATACGCAGTATTTT
-,-,TRBJ1-3,TRBV2,CASSLSAGAGNTIYF,TGTGCCAGCAGTTTATCCGCAGGGGCTGGAAACACCATATATTTT
-,few,TRBJ2-7,TRBV10-3,CAISVGRTYEQYF,TGTGCCATCAGTGTGGGGAGAACCTACGAGCAGTACTTC
-,-,TRBJ2-7,TRBV7-2,CASSFNPAGVYEQYF,TGTGCCAGCAGCTTCAACCCCGCCGGGGTATACGAGCAGTACTTC
TRBD1,-,TRBJ2-7,TRBV5-1,CASSTGTVPYEQYF,TGCGCCAGCAGCACCGGGACAGTCCCCTACGAGCAGTACTTC
-,-,TRBJ2-7,TRBV7-2,CASSLAQAFNEQYF,TGTGCCAGCAGCTTAGCCCAGGCGTTTAACGAGCAGTACTTC
-,-,TRBJ2-2,TRBV7-8,CASSTRFGSGELFF,TGTGCCAGCAGCACCCGATTTGGCTCCGGGGAGCTGTTTTTT
-,-,TRBJ2-7,TRBV19,CASSTRGGGGYEQYF,TGTGCCAGTAGTACCCGAGGGGGGGGCGGATACGAGCAGTACTTC